The clone carrying this TCR beta chain was seen at least ten times. The isolated RNA, all of it, was reverse transcribed, so expressed TCRB transcripts were what got sequenced. Sequenced by immunoSEQ multiplex PCR; TCRdb stores in-frame clones only, minus some. This table holds 120,000 to 150,000 clones, 9.7% found once. The data are from a study of beta chain features in type 1 diabetes. CDR3 length equals 16 residues. V trimming: 2 bases; J trimming: 4 bases; junction bases outside the gene matches: 8. Germline V gene lookup returns CDR1 SGHDN and CDR2 FVKESK. Sequencing used central memory CD4+ T cells from blood. This clonotype originated in a woman aged 40 to 50 in good health. The chain carries TRBV14 and TRBJ2-5; 9 positions agree with TRBD1. Written as DNA, the CDR3 is TGTGCCAGCAGCCAATATGCGACAGGGGGTGTAGAGACCCAGTACTTC. Encoded protein: CASSQYATGGVETQYF.